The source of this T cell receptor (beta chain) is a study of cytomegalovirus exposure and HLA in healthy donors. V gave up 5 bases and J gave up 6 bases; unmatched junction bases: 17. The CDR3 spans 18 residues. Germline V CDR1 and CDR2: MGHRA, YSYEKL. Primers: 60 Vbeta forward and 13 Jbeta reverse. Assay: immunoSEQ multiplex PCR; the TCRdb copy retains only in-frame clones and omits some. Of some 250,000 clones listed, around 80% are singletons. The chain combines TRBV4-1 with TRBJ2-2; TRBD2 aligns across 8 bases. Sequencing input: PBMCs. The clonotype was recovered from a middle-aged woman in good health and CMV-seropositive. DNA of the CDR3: TGCGCCAGCAGCTGGAGGGGCGGGGGGCCCAACGGTGCCGGGGAGCTGTTTTTT. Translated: CASSWRGGGPNGAGELFF.